The present T cell receptor (beta chain) was sequenced within a study of cytomegalovirus exposure and HLA in healthy donors. The PCR employed 60 Vbeta primers together with 13 Jbeta primers. The method was immunoSEQ multiplex PCR; TCRdb's version includes in-frame clones alone and lacks a portion of them. This table has 110,000 to 150,000 clones, 75% to 80% appearing once. With respect to this clone: The antigen is unknown.

Germline V gene sequence: CDR1 MNHEY, CDR2 SMNVEV (reference sequence). V trimming: 2 bases; J trimming: 0 bases; junction bases outside the gene matches: 8. CDR3 length: 17 amino acids. Whole-study results and caveats: The authors listed 150 to 200 TCR beta chains as cytomegalovirus-associated.

Input material: PBMCs. The J gene is TRBJ2-7, the V gene TRBV27, with 9 bases that match TRBD1. The sequence was obtained from a man between 18 and 35 years old in good health and CMV-seronegative. CDR3 sequence (DNA): TGTGCCAGCAGTTTACGGGGGACAGGGCCGCGCTCCTACGAGCAGTACTTC. It encodes CASSLRGTGPRSYEQYF.